The 29 T cell receptor beta chains reported below all come from one sample, sequenced in a study of cytomegalovirus exposure and HLA in healthy donors. Primers for the PCR totalled 60 Vbeta and 13 Jbeta. TCRdb's table, derived via immunoSEQ multiplex PCR, lists solely in-frame clones and lacks some. This table holds 150,000 to 200,000 clones, roughly a tenth found once. Material for sequencing was PBMCs. The origin of the receptors is a woman aged 25 to 39 in good health and CMV-seropositive.

This clone has a handful of counts. Within the sample, other DNA sequences also encode this same CDR3. This sequence joins TRBV9 and TRBJ2-7; a possible D gene is TRBD1 (5 bases). There are 13 residues in the CDR3. With 0 bases removed from V and 1 base from J, the gap between germline ends came to 5 bases. The germline gives CDR1 SGDLS, CDR2 YYNGEE. The CDR3 loop reads CASSVAGSYEQYF. The CDR3 nucleotides are TGTGCCAGCAGCGTAGCAGGGTCCTACGAGCAGTACTTC.

V is TRBV6-1 and J is TRBJ2-7; 7 nucleotides match TRBD1. V was clipped by 4 bases and J by 0 bases; unmatched bases: 3. Germline CDR1 MNHNS, CDR2 SASEGT. The CDR3 runs 14 residues. CDR3 sequence (DNA): TGTGCCAGCAGTGGGACAGGTCCCTCCTACGAGCAGTACTTC. Translated, it gives CASSGTGPSYEQYF.

This clone was found a few times. This rearrangement joins TRBV12-5 to TRBJ2-7; D might be TRBD1 (5 bases). CDR1 LGHNT and CDR2 FRNRAP come from the germline V gene. This CDR3 is built from 14 residues. The V gene lost 2 bases and the J gene lost 4 bases, with 12 bases spanning the gap. The CDR3 region is CASGLWQGLYEQYF. As DNA, the CDR3 is TGTGCTAGTGGTTTGTGGCAGGGATTGTACGAGCAGTACTTC.

As DNA, the CDR3 is TGTGCCAGCAGCTTCGCGGAGCAGGGGATGATGGGCAATCAGCCCCAGCATTTT. Translating gives CASSFAEQGMMGNQPQHF. This rearrangement joins TRBV5-8 to TRBJ1-5; possible D gene TRBD1, 6 bases. The CDR3 extends over 18 amino acids. Per germline, CDR1 SGHTS and CDR2 YDEGEE. Trimming stripped 2 bases from V and 2 bases from J, with 20 bases between.

The sample holds a few counts of this clone. The chain combines TRBV10-3 with TRBJ2-3; 7 nucleotides agree with TRBD1. The CDR3 runs 13 residues. Trimming took 11 bases from V and 2 from J; bases not matched to a gene: 7. Per germline, CDR1 ENHRY and CDR2 SYGVKD. CDR3 coding DNA: TGTGCCTCCAAGGGGGCAGCCACAGATACGCAGTATTTT. Its translation is CASKGAATDTQYF.

This clone was seen only a few times. The chain combines TRBV6-1 with TRBJ1-3; D gene unclear. The length of the CDR3 is 16 residues. Trimming stripped 3 bases from V and 0 bases from J, with 12 bases between. Germline-derived CDR1 and CDR2 are MNHNS and SASEGT. CDR3 in DNA: TGTGCCAGCAGTGACACCGGGATGAGCTCTGGAAACACCATATATTTT. It encodes CASSDTGMSSGNTIYF.

This clone was detected a few times. This chain joins TRBV27 and TRBJ2-7; the match to TRBD1 covers 8 bases. V shed 5 bases and J 6 bases; nucleotides not matched to a gene: 15. The CDR3 contains 16 residues. Per the germline V gene, CDR1 is MNHEY and CDR2 is SMNVEV (reference sequence). CDR3 region: CASSARQGSLLAEQYF. The CDR3 nucleotides are TGTGCCAGCAGTGCAAGACAGGGGAGTCTCCTAGCCGAGCAGTACTTC.

V gene TRBV5-6 combines with J gene TRBJ2-5; a possible D gene is TRBD2 (5 bases). The CDR3 sequence is 16 residues long. Trimming cost V 0 bases and J 2 bases, with 14 bases left between them. Germline CDR1 reads SGHDT; CDR2 reads YYEEEE. The CDR3 region is CASSLGVGVAQETQYF. The CDR3 DNA sequence: TGTGCCAGCAGCTTGGGCGTCGGGGTAGCTCAAGAGACCCAGTACTTC.

V is TRBV5-1 and J is TRBJ2-1, with TRBD2 identical over 11 bases. V shed 1 base and J 6 bases; nucleotides not matched to a gene: 9. The CDR3 covers 17 residues. Germline CDR1 and CDR2: SGHRS and YFSETQ. CDR3 protein: CASSLQLAGGLGNEQFF. In nucleotides, the CDR3 is TGCGCCAGCAGCTTGCAGCTAGCGGGAGGCCTCGGCAATGAGCAGTTCTTC.

This chain joins TRBV7-9 and TRBJ2-1; tentative D call: TRBD1 (6 bases). The CDR3 runs 15 residues. Trimming took off 5 bases at V and 4 bases at J, with 15 bases between the two ends. CDR1 SEHNR and CDR2 FQNEAQ come from the germline V gene (reference sequence). The CDR3 loop is CASSPLGAGYNEQFF. The CDR3 nucleotides are TGTGCCAGCAGCCCGCTGGGGGCAGGGTACAATGAGCAGTTCTTC.

This clone was seen a handful of times. V gene TRBV12-5 combines with J gene TRBJ2-7, with 7 bases fitting TRBD2. The V gene's germline CDR1 is LGHNT and CDR2 FRNRAP. This CDR3 spans 14 amino acids. J lost 4 bases, V lost 4 bases, and 7 bases had no gene match. The CDR3 coding sequence is TGTGCTAGTGGTTCCGGGGACTATACTTACGAGCAGTACTTC. Protein product: CASGSGDYTYEQYF.

This clone appeared a few times. The chain uses TRBV18 and TRBJ1-3; perhaps TRBD1 as D (5 bases). Between the trimmed V and J ends, which lost 2 bases and 4 bases, there was a span of 15 bases. This CDR3 is 16 amino acids long. CDR1 is KGHSH and CDR2 is LQKENI in the germline V gene. The CDR3 DNA reads as TGTGCCAGCTCACCAAAAGGACAACAGTCAGGAAACACCATATATTTT. It is translated as CASSPKGQQSGNTIYF.

The chain carries TRBV6-5 and TRBJ1-1; no definite D call. Trimming shortened V by 7 bases and J by 2 bases, and 11 bases separated the two germline ends. The CDR3 is made up of 13 amino acids. Germline V lookup: CDR1 MNHEY, CDR2 SVGAGI. In DNA, the CDR3 is TGTGCCAGCATTTCAGGCAGCAACACTGAAGCTTTCTTT. It translates to CASISGSNTEAFF.

This clone has more than one count but fewer than ten. The chain couples TRBV6-5 to TRBJ2-7; D might be TRBD2 (5 bases). V lost 2 bases to trimming and J lost 3 bases, with 11 bases between them. CDR3 length: 14 amino acids. Per germline, CDR1 MNHEY and CDR2 SVGAGI. The CDR3 nucleotides read TGTGCCAGCAGTTACAGGGAGAGGGACTACGAGCAGTACTTC. This codes for CASSYRERDYEQYF.

The chain combines TRBV19 with TRBJ1-5; 7 nucleotides agree with TRBD1. V shed 6 bases, J shed 2 bases, and the junction held 7 bases outside the gene matches. Germline loops: CDR1 LNHDA, CDR2 SQIVND (reference sequence). The CDR3 extends over 15 amino acids. The CDR3 is CASSLTQGGNQPQHF. CDR3 nucleotides: TGTGCCAGTAGCCTCACTCAGGGGGGCAATCAGCCCCAGCATTTT.

This clone was counted only a few times. V usage is TRBV5-8 and J usage is TRBJ2-5; 7 positions match TRBD1. CDR1 and CDR2 from the germline V gene are SGHTS and YDEGEE. This CDR3 comprises 15 residues. J was trimmed by 5 bases and V by 4 bases; bases with no gene match: 11. The CDR3, as DNA: TGTGCCAGCAGCCGTGGCCGGACAGGATTGGAGACCCAGTACTTC. Its translation is CASSRGRTGLETQYF.

The chain uses TRBV4-1 and TRBJ2-7; tentative D call: TRBD1 (6 bases). Between the trimmed V and J ends, which lost 0 bases and 3 bases, there was a span of 12 bases. The length of the CDR3 is 15 residues. CDR1 and CDR2 (germline): MGHRA, YSYEKL. The CDR3 bases are TGCGCCAGCAGCCAAGAGTCACAGGGTCGCTACGAGCAGTACTTC. Protein sequence: CASSQESQGRYEQYF.

The chain is built from TRBV11-1 and TRBJ2-7; 7 bases map to TRBD1. The V and J ends lost 5 bases and 0 bases, in that order; junction bases with no gene match: 7. This CDR3 spans 15 amino acids. Per germline, CDR1 SGHAT and CDR2 FQDESV (reference sequence). CDR3 in amino acids: CASSLAQGSSYEQYF. The CDR3 DNA follows: TGTGCCAGCAGCCTGGCACAGGGGTCCTCCTACGAGCAGTACTTC.

This clone was seen only a few times. The gene calls are TRBV29-1 and TRBJ2-5; 9 bases are shared with TRBD2. The V and J ends lost 8 bases and 5 bases, in that order; junction bases with no gene match: 12. This CDR3 spans 14 amino acids. In germline, CDR1 is SQVTM, CDR2 ANQGSEA. The CDR3 DNA reads as TGCAGCATCCCCCCGGCGGCGGGAGGGGAGACCCAGTACTTC. This codes for CSIPPAAGGETQYF.

This clone has a handful of counts. This rearrangement joins TRBV6-1 to TRBJ2-7; D unresolved. CDR1 is MNHNS and CDR2 is SASEGT in the germline V gene. V was clipped by 5 bases and J by 4 bases, with 9 bases between them. The CDR3 contains 12 residues. CDR3: CASSLDWYEQYF. CDR3 DNA sequence: TGTGCCAGCAGTCTTGACTGGTACGAGCAGTACTTC.

The chain links TRBV5-1 to TRBJ2-6; the D gene is possibly TRBD1 (6 bases). Germline-derived CDR1 and CDR2 are SGHRS and YFSETQ. The CDR3 is 18 amino acids. Trimming cost V 1 base and J 0 bases, with 14 bases left between them. CDR3 sequence: CASSLNSKGGSGANVLTF. In DNA, the CDR3 is TGCGCCAGCAGCTTGAATAGTAAAGGGGGCTCTGGGGCCAACGTCCTGACTTTC.

The rearrangement uses TRBV9 and TRBJ1-1; 8 bases match TRBD1. In germline, CDR1 is SGDLS, CDR2 YYNGEE. The CDR3 length is 13 residues. V shed 0 bases and J 11 bases; nucleotides not matched to a gene: 6. As DNA, the CDR3 is TGTGCCAGCAGCGTAGAAGGACAGGGCGGGGCTTTCTTT. Its translation: CASSVEGQGGAFF.

The chain links TRBV9 to TRBJ2-3; D is possibly TRBD1 (5 bases). The length of the CDR3 is 15 residues. Germline V lookup: CDR1 SGDLS, CDR2 YYNGEE. V was cut by 0 bases and J by 3 bases, with 11 bases left in between. DNA of the CDR3: TGTGCCAGCAGCGTAGGGGTAGGGGCTACAGATACGCAGTATTTT. It encodes CASSVGVGATDTQYF.

The sample holds a few counts of this clone. The chain has TRBV4-2 and TRBJ1-5; 7 nucleotides agree with TRBD1. The germline V gene encodes CDR1 LGHNA and CDR2 YNFKEQ. Trimming took 1 base from V and 0 from J; bases not matched to a gene: 6. The CDR3 is made up of 17 amino acids. The CDR3 loop is CASSQVQGENSNQPQHF. The DNA for the CDR3 is TGTGCCAGCAGCCAAGTCCAGGGGGAGAATAGCAATCAGCCCCAGCATTTT.

The rearrangement links TRBV10-2 to TRBJ2-1; 10 bases are a match to TRBD2. Germline values: CDR1 WSHSY, CDR2 SAAADI. The CDR3 totals 15 residues. The junction had 4 bases not matched to a gene; V was cut back by 6 bases and J by 2 bases. The chain's CDR3 is CASRLTSGTYNEQFF. The CDR3 nucleotides read TGCGCCAGCAGGTTAACTAGCGGGACCTACAATGAGCAGTTCTTC.

This clone was detected only a few times. The DNA of the CDR3 is TGTGCCAGCAGCTTGACTAGCGGGGGACGAGGTGAGCAGTTCTTC. Its protein product is CASSLTSGGRGEQFF. The V gene is TRBV7-2, the J gene TRBJ2-1; 12 positions agree with TRBD2. This CDR3 has 15 amino acids. CDR1 and CDR2 from the germline V gene are SGHTA and FQGNSA. With 3 bases clipped from V and 9 bases from J, the junction kept 6 bases outside the gene matches.

This clone was counted only a few times. The genes are TRBV5-1 and TRBJ1-1; a possible D gene is TRBD1 (6 bases). CDR3 length equals 16 residues. The germline V gene encodes CDR1 SGHRS and CDR2 YFSETQ. V lost 4 bases, J lost 0 bases, and 16 bases lay in between. The CDR3 DNA is TGCGCCAGCAGCCTCGTACAGGGAGCCATGAACACTGAAGCTTTCTTT. Translated: CASSLVQGAMNTEAFF.

The chain couples TRBV5-4 to TRBJ2-5, with 9 bases identical to TRBD1. V shed 4 bases and J 5 bases; nucleotides not matched to a gene: 9. The CDR3 length is 15 residues. CDR1 is SGHNT and CDR2 is YYREEE in the germline V gene (reference sequence). The DNA for the CDR3 is TGTGCCAGCAGCCCGGGACAGGGCTTGTTGGAGACCCAGTACTTC. Translated, it gives CASSPGQGLLETQYF.

The V and J genes are TRBV18 and TRBJ2-3; 9 bases align to TRBD1. The CDR3 runs 14 residues. Germline V gene lookup returns CDR1 KGHSH and CDR2 LQKENI. V dropped 5 bases and J dropped 2; count of bases not matched to a gene: 2. The CDR3 protein is CASSGQGNTDTQYF. As DNA, the CDR3 is TGTGCCAGCTCAGGACAGGGGAACACAGATACGCAGTATTTT.